The clone carrying this T cell receptor (beta chain) appeared a single time. These data belong to a study of cytomegalovirus exposure and HLA in healthy donors. Looking at the study overall: The 90 to 150 validation repertoires, a later analysis reported, used the same platform as the approximately 650 first-cohort repertoires.

This CDR3 contains 14 residues. With 8 bases clipped from V and 5 bases from J, the junction kept 9 bases outside the gene matches. Germline-derived CDR1 and CDR2 are MNHEY and SMNVEV (reference sequence). The donors were members of the roughly 120-subject validation cohort (separate from the roughly 660-subject first cohort). This table comes from immunoSEQ multiplex PCR, and its TCRdb copy is limited to in-frame clones, with some not included. The table has about 220,000 clones, roughly 84% seen once; the top ten hold over 12%. The chain is built from TRBV27 and TRBJ1-5, with 7 bases that match TRBD1. The sample consisted of PBMCs. The sequence derives from a woman under 40 in good health and CMV-seropositive. CDR3 coding DNA: TGTGCCAGCGGACCACAGGGGTCGGATCAGCCCCAGCATTTT. It encodes CASGPQGSDQPQHF.